Reported below is one T cell receptor beta chain. What it binds is unknown. The germline gives CDR1 DFQATT, CDR2 SNEGSKA (reference sequence). V lost 5 bases to trimming and J lost 0 bases, with 20 bases between them. CDR3 length: 17 amino acids. This specimen comes from a study of vaccination and CD4 T cells after COVID-19. Scientists ran DNA taken from cultured CD4+ T cells through the Oncomine TCR Beta short-read assay for sequencing. TCRdb passed the PCR reads through MiXCR, listing each CDR3 protein once. The sample has about 10,000 distinct CDR3 sequences; around 50% are singletons. The treatment is: 10-day PBMC culture with coronavirus spike peptide pools or control peptides (ViraFEST assay).

The sample was CD4+ T cells from blood, cultured in vitro. The source is a human donor who had recovered from COVID-19. V gene TRBV20-1 combines with J gene TRBJ1-5, with D tentatively TRBD1 (6 bases). The DNA of the CDR3 is TGCAGTGCTCTACGAATCGACAGGTTTGTTAGCAATCAGCCCCAGCATTTT. Translation gives CSALRIDRFVSNQPQHF.